This T cell receptor beta chain comes out of a study of tissue T cells after allogeneic stem cell transplantation. V gave up 1 base and J gave up 4 bases, with 13 bases separating them. The germline CDR1 and CDR2 sequences are SGHVS and FNYEAQ. This CDR3 region has 15 residues. Enrolled prospectively were adult allogeneic hematopoietic cell transplant recipients whose graft-versus-host disease was steroid-refractory. Data came from immunoSEQ multiplex PCR; TCRdb stores just in-frame clones and leaves some out. The sample consists of around 2,800 clones, approximately 64% of them appearing once. This clonotype was obtained from an older male patient with steroid-refractory graft-versus-host disease after an allogeneic stem cell transplant. Some T cells may arise from the graft donor. The chain has TRBV7-6 and TRBJ1-2, with D possibly TRBD1 on 5 matching bases. Sequencing used descending colon tissue, obtained at autopsy. CDR3: CASSLGGGPVYGYTF. As DNA, the CDR3 is TGTGCCAGCAGCTTAGGGGGGGGTCCCGTCTATGGCTACACCTTC.